This T cell receptor beta chain is from a study of OX40 agonist ivuxolimab in advanced cancers. Overall study: Subjects had a mean age of about 65 years, with a range of 23 to 79; around 80% were male. Eligibility admitted prior anti-PD-1, anti-PD-L1 or anti-CTLA-4 therapy; roughly 39% had some.

General study points: At 0.1-3.0 mg/kg, partial responders had clonal expansion among the lowest observed.

The protocol was immunoSEQ multiplex PCR, while the TCRdb copy is restricted to in-frame clones and leaves out a portion. The sample includes over 30,000 clones, roughly 80% of them seen just once. From germline, CDR1 is SGHTA and CDR2 FQGTGA. The V segment lost 6 bases and the J segment 6 bases; nucleotides outside the gene matches: 4. CDR3 length: 15 amino acids. About this clone itself: What it binds is unknown.

Sample: CD4+ or CD8+ T cells sorted from blood, taken in a trial of the OX40 agonist ivuxolimab. The sequence was obtained from an adult with an advanced solid tumor such as melanoma, head and neck, liver or kidney cancer. V usage is TRBV7-3 and J usage is TRBJ2-2; 13 bases line up with TRBD2. Here the CDR3 reads CASSLTSGRPGELFF. For the CDR3, the DNA is TGTGCCAGCAGTTTGACTAGCGGGAGGCCCGGGGAGCTGTTTTTT.